Listed below are T cell receptor beta chains from one sample, sequenced in a study of blood T cells in healthy people across ages. MiXCR, run by TCRdb on the 5' RACE reads, gives a single entry per CDR3 protein. The sample records roughly 500,000 distinct CDR3 sequences, roughly a quarter being singletons. The material sequenced was blood. These receptors all stem from a woman in her 70s in good health. The CDR3 runs from the conserved cysteine through the conserved F or W. The D gene is left open where the match is weak. Where a row states a size, it is once, few, many or the class of an expanded clone; other rows omit it.

>TRBV7-2|NA|TRBJ1-2|NA
CASSLAGAETGLFF
TGTGCCAGCAGCTTAGCGGGGGCCGAGACAGGACTCTTCTTC
>TRBV5-1|NA|TRBJ2-7|NA
CASSLGASSSYEQYF
TGCGCCAGCAGCTTAGGAGCCTCGAGCTCCTACGAGCAGTACTTC
>TRBV6-1|NA|TRBJ1-3|NA
CASRGWGSSNSGNTIYF
TGTGCCAGCAGAGGGTGGGGATCCTCAAACTCTGGAAACACCATATATTTT
>TRBV20-1|NA|TRBJ2-1|NA
CSASDRPNTQFF
TGCAGTGCTAGTGATAGACCGAATACGCAGTTCTTC
>TRBV5-1|NA|TRBJ1-6|TRBD1
CASSPNNRGQNSPLHF
TGCGCCAGCAGCCCCAATAACAGGGGACAAAATTCACCCCTCCACTTT
>TRBV20-1|NA|TRBJ1-1|NA
CSARSGYTEAFF
TGCAGTGCTAGATCAGGGTACACTGAAGCTTTCTTT
>TRBV4-2|NA|TRBJ2-6|TRBD1
CASSPRDRGSGANVLTF
TGTGCCAGCAGCCCCCGGGACAGGGGATCTGGGGCCAACGTCCTGACTTTC
>TRBV28|NA|TRBJ1-1|NA
CASRTTAPNTEAFF
TGTGCCAGCAGGACAACCGCCCCGAACACTGAAGCTTTCTTT
>TRBV20-1|NA|TRBJ1-1|NA
CSAPGPTRNTEAFF
TGCAGTGCGCCAGGGCCCACCAGGAACACTGAAGCTTTCTTT
>TRBV10-3|NA|TRBJ1-1|NA
CAISVTGRTEAFF
TGTGCCATCAGTGTTACAGGCCGGACTGAAGCTTTCTTT
>TRBV5-1|NA|TRBJ2-3|TRBD2
CASSLGSGGHSTDTQYF
TGCGCCAGCAGCTTGGGGAGCGGGGGTCATTCCACAGATACGCAGTATTTT
>TRBV28|few|TRBJ1-6|NA
CASSLPGGLHF
TGTGCCAGCAGTTTGCCCGGGGGCCTCCACTTT
>TRBV15|NA|TRBJ2-3|NA
CATSISSTDTQYF
TGTGCCACCAGCATTTCTAGCACAGATACGCAGTATTTT
>TRBV7-9|NA|TRBJ2-6|TRBD1
CASSLKGQGKSGANVLTF
TGTGCCAGCAGCTTGAAGGGACAGGGCAAGTCTGGGGCCAACGTCCTGACTTTC
>TRBV7-2|NA|TRBJ2-3|TRBD1
CASSPGDDRDADTQYF
TGTGCCAGCAGCCCTGGAGACGACAGGGATGCAGATACGCAGTATTTT
>TRBV10-3|NA|TRBJ2-3|NA
CAVRAGRTDTQYF
TGTGCCGTGCGTGCGGGGCGCACAGATACGCAGTATTTT
>TRBV20-1|few|TRBJ2-1|NA
CSAREAGSNEQFF
TGCAGTGCTAGAGAGGCGGGTAGCAATGAGCAGTTCTTC
>TRBV10-3|few|TRBJ2-1|TRBD1
CAISTTGGLANEQFF
TGTGCCATCAGTACGACAGGGGGGCTTGCCAATGAGCAGTTCTTC
>TRBV4-3|NA|TRBJ2-3|NA
CASSQDRVATDTQYF
TGCGCTAGCAGCCAAGATAGGGTAGCGACGGATACGCAGTATTTT
>TRBV12-3/TRBV12-4|many|TRBJ2-7|NA
CASSLDTGAHYEQYF
TGTGCCAGCAGTTTAGATACAGGAGCTCACTACGAGCAGTACTTC
>TRBV7-2|NA|TRBJ1-2|TRBD1
CASSLGTGALQGYTF
TGTGCCAGCAGCTTGGGGACAGGAGCCCTACAGGGCTACACCTTC
>TRBV5-5|few|TRBJ2-2|NA
CASSLGLTLLTGELFF
TGTGCCAGCAGCCTTGGACTAACTCTTCTGACCGGGGAGCTGTTTTTT
>TRBV20-1|NA|TRBJ2-7|NA
CSIRGPSYEQYF
TGCAGTATTCGGGGGCCTTCCTACGAGCAGTACTTC
>TRBV20-1|few|TRBJ2-7|TRBD2
CSASGTSGGTKQYF
TGCAGTGCTAGCGGGACTAGCGGGGGGACGAAGCAGTACTTC
>TRBV20-1|few|TRBJ2-5|TRBD1
CSARAGTGKETQYF
TGCAGTGCTAGAGCCGGGACAGGAAAAGAGACCCAGTACTTC
>TRBV6-5|NA|TRBJ2-1|NA
CASRLGDILGNEQFF
TGTGCCAGCAGACTAGGGGACATCCTCGGCAATGAGCAGTTCTTC
>TRBV18|NA|TRBJ2-6|NA
CASSPLLTGANVLTF
TGTGCCAGCTCACCCCTACTCACTGGGGCCAACGTCCTGACTTTC
>TRBV29-1|NA|TRBJ1-2|TRBD1
CSVRTGTAYGYTF
TGCAGCGTCCGTACCGGGACAGCCTATGGCTACACCTTC
>TRBV3-1|NA|TRBJ2-5|TRBD2
CASSRGSGTSGKETQYF
TGTGCCAGCAGCCGTGGCTCCGGGACTAGCGGTAAAGAGACCCAGTACTTC
>TRBV2|NA|TRBJ2-7|TRBD2
CASSRGTSGVREQYF
TGTGCCAGCAGCCGCGGGACTAGCGGGGTGCGGGAGCAGTACTTC
>TRBV6-2/TRBV6-3|NA|TRBJ1-2|NA
CASSIRTANNYGYTF
TGTGCCAGCAGTATCAGGACAGCGAATAACTATGGCTACACCTTC
>TRBV7-2|NA|TRBJ2-5|NA
CASSLVNLGETQYF
TGTGCCAGCAGCTTAGTTAACTTAGGGGAGACCCAGTACTTC
>TRBV20-1|few|TRBJ2-1|NA
CSARESRDEQFF
TGCAGTGCTAGAGAAAGTAGGGATGAGCAGTTCTTC
>TRBV7-9|NA|TRBJ1-2|NA
CASSATPGGNYGYTF
TGTGCCAGCAGCGCAACCCCGGGAGGGAACTATGGCTACACCTTC
>TRBV5-1|once|TRBJ2-2|TRBD1
CASSETGAGTGELFF
TGCGCCAGCAGCGAGACAGGGGCTGGCACCGGGGAGCTGTTTTTT
>TRBV7-2|NA|TRBJ1-2|NA
CASSATGHGYTF
TGTGCCAGCAGCGCGACCGGGCATGGCTACACCTTC
>TRBV7-9|once|TRBJ2-6|NA
CASSIPLGGANVLTF
TGTGCCAGCAGCATACCCCTGGGAGGGGCCAACGTCCTGACTTTC
>TRBV6-2/TRBV6-3|NA|TRBJ1-1|TRBD1
CASSYSGAGGTEAFF
TGTGCCAGCAGTTACTCCGGGGCAGGGGGCACTGAAGCTTTCTTT
>TRBV12-3/TRBV12-4|few|TRBJ2-4|TRBD2
CASSFGGTKNIQYF
TGTGCCAGCAGTTTCGGGGGGACCAAAAACATTCAGTACTTC
>TRBV2|NA|TRBJ2-2|NA
CASRELTSPNTGELFF
TGTGCCAGCAGGGAGTTAACTAGCCCCAACACCGGGGAGCTGTTTTTT
>TRBV7-2|many|TRBJ2-3|NA
CASSLDSGTQYF
TGTGCCAGCAGCTTGGACAGCGGTACGCAGTATTTT
>TRBV4-2|few|TRBJ1-4|NA
CASSQDLQQGDEKLFF
TGTGCCAGCAGCCAAGATCTTCAACAGGGTGATGAAAAACTGTTTTTT
>TRBV5-1|NA|TRBJ2-1|NA
CASSLDGGGYNEQFF
TGCGCCAGCAGCTTGGATGGAGGGGGATACAATGAGCAGTTCTTC
>TRBV6-1|NA|TRBJ2-7|NA
CASSEGVGASSSYEQYF
TGTGCCAGCAGTGAAGGAGTTGGGGCATCGAGCTCCTACGAGCAGTACTTC
>TRBV19|NA|TRBJ1-1|TRBD1
CASRDRVTEAFF
TGTGCCAGTCGTGACAGGGTTACTGAAGCTTTCTTT
>TRBV4-2|few|TRBJ2-5|TRBD2
CASSQVGTSGGAQETQYF
TGTGCCAGCAGCCAAGTAGGGACTAGCGGGGGAGCACAAGAGACCCAGTACTTC
>TRBV5-6|NA|TRBJ2-5|NA
CASSFRDDGETQYF
TGTGCCAGCAGCTTCCGGGACGACGGGGAGACCCAGTACTTC
>TRBV7-2|few|TRBJ2-6|TRBD1
CASSFLGTGSGANVLTF
TGTGCCAGCAGCTTCCTTGGGACAGGGTCCGGGGCCAACGTCCTGACTTTC
>TRBV12-3/TRBV12-4|NA|TRBJ1-1|NA
CACGPDSFMNTEASF
TGTGCGTGTGGGCCGGACAGCTTTATGAACACTGAAGCTTCCTTT
>TRBV2|few|TRBJ2-1|TRBD2
CASSPLAGTNNEQFF
TGTGCCAGCAGCCCCCTAGCGGGGACCAACAATGAGCAGTTCTTC
>TRBV28|NA|TRBJ1-4|TRBD1
CASSLLTGGREKLFF
TGTGCCAGCAGTTTATTGACAGGGGGGCGTGAAAAACTGTTTTTT
>TRBV6-6|NA|TRBJ1-6|NA
CASSSTRSPLHF
TGTGCCAGCAGTTCAACTCGTTCACCCCTCCACTTT
>TRBV28|NA|TRBJ2-7|NA
CASSFHQIYEQYF
TGTGCCAGCAGTTTTCACCAAATCTACGAGCAGTACTTC
>TRBV11-2|NA|TRBJ2-5|NA
CASSPRQVTGETQYF
TGTGCCAGCAGCCCCCGACAGGTCACGGGGGAGACCCAGTACTTC
>TRBV3-1|NA|TRBJ2-2|NA
CASSQVRTGELFF
TGTGCCAGCAGCCAAGTGAGAACCGGGGAGCTGTTTTTT
>TRBV7-3|few|TRBJ2-5|TRBD2
CASSLGGGLAPQGTQYF
TGTGCCAGCAGCTTAGGGGGGGGACTAGCGCCTCAAGGGACCCAGTACTTC
>TRBV7-3|many|TRBJ1-1|NA
CASSLLGAEAFF
TGTGCCAGCAGCTTATTGGGAGCTGAAGCTTTCTTT
>TRBV4-2|many|TRBJ2-5|TRBD2
CASSRLSGTSGGVKQETQYF
TGTGCCAGCAGCCGCTTATCCGGGACTAGCGGGGGGGTGAAGCAGGAGACCCAGTACTTC